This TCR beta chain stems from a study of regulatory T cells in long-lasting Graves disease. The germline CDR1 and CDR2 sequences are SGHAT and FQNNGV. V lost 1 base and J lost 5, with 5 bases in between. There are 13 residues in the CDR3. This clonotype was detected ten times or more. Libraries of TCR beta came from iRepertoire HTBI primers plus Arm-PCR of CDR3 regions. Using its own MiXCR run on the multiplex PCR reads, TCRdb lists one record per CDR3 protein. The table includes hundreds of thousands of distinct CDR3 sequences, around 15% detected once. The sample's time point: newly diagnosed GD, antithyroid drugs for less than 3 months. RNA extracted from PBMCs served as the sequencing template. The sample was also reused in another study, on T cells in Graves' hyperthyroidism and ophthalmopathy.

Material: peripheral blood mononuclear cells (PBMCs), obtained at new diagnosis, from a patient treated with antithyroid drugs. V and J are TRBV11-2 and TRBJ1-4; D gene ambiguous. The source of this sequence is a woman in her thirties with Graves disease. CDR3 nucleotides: TGTGCCAGCAGCTTAGTTATAAATGAAAAACTGTTTTTT. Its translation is CASSLVINEKLFF.